Included here is one T cell receptor beta chain sequence, with context. The sample comes from a study of response to subunit inactivated influenza vaccine. CDR3 length: 14 amino acids. Losses at the gene ends were 4 bases for V and 7 bases for J; bases not matched to a gene: 5. Germline V gene sequence: CDR1 SGHRS, CDR2 YFSETQ. TCRdb called the RT-PCR reads again in MiXCR, with one record for every CDR3 protein. Found here are about 620,000 distinct CDR3 sequences, about an eighth of them singletons; the top ten hold 10%. The sequence was collected from a man aged 50 to 59 who received an inactivated influenza vaccine. This sequence joins TRBV5-1 and TRBJ1-4, with TRBD1 matching 9 bases. Sequencing was performed on PBMCs from blood, taken on the day of vaccination. In nucleotides, the CDR3 is TGCGCCAGCAGCAAGGGACAGGGCGGTGAAAAACTGTTTTTT. It is translated as CASSKGQGGEKLFF.